Described below is a single T cell receptor (beta chain) sequence and its context. What antigen it recognizes has not been identified. Base qualities are not recorded, but no much larger clone differs from it by a single base. The tumor samples were collected prior to definitive surgery or chemotherapy. Genomic DNA extraction was performed by the MD Anderson Biospecimen Extraction Resource, and TCR sequencing was carried out by the MD Anderson Cancer Genomics Laboratory. The sample originates from a study of high-grade serous ovarian cancer treatment subgroups (dated by TCRdb to the early 2020s). About the investigation overall: On average, each sample produced fewer than 15,000 sequencing reads and nearly 7,500 unique TCR beta rearrangements. The study examined TCR beta repertoires in high-grade serous ovarian cancer patients who were grouped under a laparoscopic triage algorithm by complete gross resection or by neoadjuvant chemotherapy response. Of the 30 patients in the cohort, some ten had no residual disease after primary surgery (R0), some ten were excellent NACT responders, and some ten were poor NACT responders. In total there were roughly 96 samples, since every patient provided one primary tumor sample and two metastatic tumor samples.

Findings and caveats that apply to the study as a whole: Neoantigen level correlated positively with TCR clonal relatedness, and copy number variation and mutation load from whole-genome sequencing showed a positive trend with TCR clonal relatedness. Tumors from the same patient had repertoire similarity ranging from about 0.1 to 0.79, while tumors from different patients showed almost no similarity. Because bulk tumor TCR sequencing provided no spatial information, insight into HGSC tumor complexity and diversity was limited. TCR repertoire analyses were focused on CDR3, and CDR1 and CDR2 were not analyzed.

High-throughput TCR profiling via ImmunoSEQ was performed on the approximately 90 tumor samples. Under the source paper's analysis protocol: The repertoire diversity metrics included richness (unique productive sequences), clonality, evenness and relatedness, and the Bhattacharyya coefficient was used to measure similarity between samples. A sensitivity analysis excluded TCRs with fewer than two reads and gave consistent conclusions. Entries here come from immuneACCESS through TCRdb and include only in-frame sequences with V and J called. Some clones fail to appear in such tables; in the studies checked, an unresolved V gene covers under half of the shortfall, and the cause of the remainder is unknown. Clone size and V and J calls were adopted from that table, with D and trimming inferred from the DNA. A total of about 3,300 clones appear in this sample, 70% to 75% of them only once. The ten top clones hold 25% to 30% of the sample.

CDR1 and CDR2 are drawn from the germline V gene: ENHRY, SYGVKD. Trimming leaves V shorter by 9 bases and J shorter by 2 bases, with the junction holding 8 bases beyond the gene matches. CDR3 length: 14 amino acids, cysteine to phenylalanine. Just CDR3 DNA is preserved here, 42 bases in frame from base 1. The rearrangement combines TRBV10-3 with TRBJ1-2; 8 nucleotides in the junction match TRBD1. Sequenced sample: tumor tissue. The receptor's source is a human donor with high-grade serous ovarian cancer. The DNA reads TGTGCCATTAGACAGGGGATCGGAAACTATGGCTACACCTTC. It is translated as CAIRQGIGNYGYTF.